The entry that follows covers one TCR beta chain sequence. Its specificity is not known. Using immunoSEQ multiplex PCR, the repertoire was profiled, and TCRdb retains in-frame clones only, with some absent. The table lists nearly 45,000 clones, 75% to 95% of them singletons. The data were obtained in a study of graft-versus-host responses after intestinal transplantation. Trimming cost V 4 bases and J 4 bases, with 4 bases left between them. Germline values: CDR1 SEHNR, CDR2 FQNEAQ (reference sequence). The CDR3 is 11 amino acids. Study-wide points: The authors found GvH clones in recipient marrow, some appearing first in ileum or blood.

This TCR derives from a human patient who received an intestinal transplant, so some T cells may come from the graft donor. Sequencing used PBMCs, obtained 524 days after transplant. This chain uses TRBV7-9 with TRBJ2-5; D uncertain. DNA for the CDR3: TGTGCCAGCAGCTCAACAGAGACCCAGTACTTC. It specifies CASSSTETQYF.